What follows is one T cell receptor beta chain and its context. The TCR beta repertoire was assessed by survey-level immunoSEQ sequencing. Here immunoSEQ multiplex PCR was the method, and the copy in TCRdb shows in-frame clones only, minus some. The data contain 45,000 to 55,000 clones, just over 90% of them singletons. The germline CDR1 and CDR2 sequences are MNHEY and SVGAGI. This CDR3 is built from 15 residues. V was cut by 2 bases and J by 4 bases, with 14 bases left in between. What was sequenced was PBMCs. V usage is TRBV6-5 and J usage is TRBJ1-2; TRBD1 is a possible D gene (5 bases). The sequence derives from a man aged 35-49 years with rheumatoid arthritis. CDR3: CASSYLGTATYGYTF. For the CDR3, the DNA is TGTGCCAGCAGTTACCTGGGGACGGCGACCTATGGCTACACCTTC.